Listed below are T cell receptor beta chains from one sample, sequenced in a study of blood T cell repertoires in COVID-19. Only in-frame clones appear in the TCRdb table, and some are missing; sequencing was by immunoSEQ multiplex PCR. The data hold 210,000 or so clones, with 85% to 90% observed a single time. Sequencing was performed on peripheral blood. The origin of the receptors is a woman aged 50 to 65 with acute or convalescent COVID-19. CDR3s include the opening cysteine and the closing phenylalanine or tryptophan. The D gene is left open where the match is weak. The listing skips clone size in some rows; elsewhere it reads once, few, many or a size class.

CDR3 protein	CDR3 DNA	D gene	V gene	J gene	clone size
CASSLWRGQGDTQYF	TGTGCCAGCAGTTTATGGCGCGGCCAAGGAGATACGCAGTATTTT	NA	TRBV27	TRBJ2-3	NA
CASSHTGGNDGYTF	TGTGCCAGCAGCCACACAGGGGGCAATGATGGCTACACCTTC	TRBD1	TRBV11-3	TRBJ1-2	NA
CASTDPSGGNYEQYF	TGTGCCAGCACCGATCCTAGCGGGGGGAACTACGAGCAGTACTTC	TRBD2	TRBV2	TRBJ2-7	once
CASSLGQVSSYEQYF	TGCGCCAGCAGCCTCGGACAGGTTAGCTCCTACGAGCAGTACTTC	TRBD1	TRBV5-1	TRBJ2-7	NA
CATQDRGQETQYF	TGTGCCACTCAAGACAGGGGGCAAGAGACCCAGTACTTC	TRBD1	TRBV10-3	TRBJ2-5	NA
CASRTEKYSPLHF	TGTGCCAGCAGAACAGAGAAGTATTCACCCCTCCACTTT	NA	TRBV27	TRBJ1-6	NA
CASSRTIDRTNTEAFF	TGTGCCAGCAGTCGAACTATCGACAGAACGAACACTGAAGCTTTCTTT	NA	TRBV6-6	TRBJ1-1	NA
CAINRGPNTEAFF	TGTGCCATAAACAGGGGACCCAACACTGAAGCTTTCTTT	TRBD1	TRBV10-3	TRBJ1-1	NA
CASSLLSGQGNQPQHF	TGTGCCAGCAGCCTACTTTCCGGACAGGGCAATCAGCCCCAGCATTTT	TRBD1	TRBV5-6	TRBJ1-5	NA
CAWSVQDRGSGELFF	TGTGCCTGGAGTGTACAGGACAGGGGTAGCGGGGAGCTGTTTTTT	TRBD1	TRBV30	TRBJ2-2	NA
CASSYPVRSSGRLGSYEQYF	TGTGCCAGCAGTTACCCGGTCAGAAGTAGCGGGAGGCTTGGCTCCTACGAGCAGTACTTC	TRBD2	TRBV6-2/TRBV6-3	TRBJ2-7	many
CASSQRVPTGELFF	TGTGCCAGCAGCCAACGGGTCCCCACCGGGGAGCTGTTTTTT	NA	TRBV14	TRBJ2-2	NA
CASSQEGLAGYNEQFF	TGCGCCAGCAGCCAAGAGGGATTAGCGGGGTACAATGAGCAGTTCTTC	TRBD2	TRBV4-1	TRBJ2-1	NA
CASSFEGDYGYTF	TGTGCCAGCAGTTTCGAGGGCGACTATGGCTACACCTTC	NA	TRBV12-3/TRBV12-4	TRBJ1-2	NA
CATSDLSDTSGTQYF	TGTGCCACCAGTGACCTTTCCGATACTAGTGGTACGCAGTATTTT	NA	TRBV24-1	TRBJ2-3	NA
CASSPLTGLNEQYF	TGTGCCAGCTCACCACTTACAGGGCTCAACGAGCAGTACTTC	NA	TRBV18	TRBJ2-7	NA
CASSLGHGNTIYF	TGTGCCAGCAGCTTAGGACACGGAAACACCATATATTTT	NA	TRBV7-9	TRBJ1-3	NA